The 18 T cell receptor beta chains reported below all come from one sample, sequenced in a study of vaccination effects on CD4 cells after COVID-19. These receptors lack a known antigen. Some clones are missing from TCRdb's copy, which holds only in-frame ones; the method was immunoSEQ multiplex PCR. The sample contains 70,000 or so clones, 73% of which appear only once. Subsequent to a culture period of less than twelve days, CD4+ T cells were isolated. Two-dose vaccination with either BNT162b2 or mRNA-1273 was given to the participants. The input for sequencing was CD4+ T cells from PBMCs cultured without peptide, taken after COVID-19 vaccination. All receptors derive from a human donor who received a COVID-19 vaccine.

The V and J genes are TRBV19 and TRBJ2-2, with D hard to call. The CDR3 consists of 15 residues. V lost 1 base to trimming and J lost 4 bases, with 10 bases between them. Germline values: CDR1 LNHDA, CDR2 SQIVND (reference sequence). CDR3 DNA: TGTGCCAGTAGTATAGCAGGCGTGAGCACCGGGGAGCTGTTTTTT. Amino acids: CASSIAGVSTGELFF.

The chain recombines TRBV7-2 with TRBJ2-2; D may be TRBD1 (6 bases). There are 14 residues in the CDR3. CDR1 and CDR2 from the germline V gene are SGHTA and FQGNSA. V lost 6 bases to trimming and J lost 3 bases, with 11 bases between them. DNA of the CDR3: TGTGCCAGCAGTTCCCAGGGGTACACCGGGGAGCTGTTTTTT. Its protein product is CASSSQGYTGELFF.

The J gene is TRBJ1-3, the V gene TRBV19, with TRBD1 identical over 7 bases. Trimming cost V 6 bases and J 2 bases; bases outside gene matches: 7. CDR1 is LNHDA, CDR2 SQIVND, per germline (reference sequence). The CDR3 is made up of 15 amino acids. The CDR3 sequence: CASRRDSTPGNTIYF. The CDR3 bases are TGTGCCAGTAGAAGGGACAGTACGCCTGGAAACACCATATATTTT.

The V gene is TRBV28, the J gene TRBJ1-1; D remains unclear. The CDR3 spans 16 residues. With 4 bases removed from V and 1 base from J, the gap between germline ends came to 16 bases. CDR1 MDHEN and CDR2 SYDVKM come from the germline V gene. The CDR3 reads CASSWAQIPGNTEAFF. As DNA, the CDR3 is TGTGCCAGCAGTTGGGCTCAAATCCCGGGGAACACTGAAGCTTTCTTT.

This chain joins TRBV27 and TRBJ2-7; tentative D call: TRBD1 (5 bases). From germline, CDR1 is MNHEY and CDR2 SMNVEV (reference sequence). The germline V and J ends were trimmed by 5 bases and 4 bases, with 12 bases remaining between them. This CDR3 is built from 13 residues. CDR3 loop: CASSRGPGYEQYV. DNA for the CDR3: TGTGCCAGCAGTCGAGGACCAGGGTACGAGCAGTACGTC.

V usage is TRBV9 and J usage is TRBJ2-1; 7 bases line up with TRBD2. The CDR3 is 14 amino acids. Germline loops: CDR1 SGDLS, CDR2 YYNGEE. The V and J ends lost 4 bases and 2 bases, in that order; junction bases with no gene match: 3. CDR3 in DNA: TGTGCCAGCAGCCAGGCGGGGGCCTACAATGAGCAGTTCTTC. It codes for CASSQAGAYNEQFF.

V is TRBV24-1 and J is TRBJ2-3; 7 bases are shared with TRBD1. Per the germline V gene, CDR1 is KGHDR and CDR2 is SFDVKD. V trimming: 3 bases; J trimming: 0 bases; junction bases outside the gene matches: 5. This CDR3 comprises 16 residues. The CDR3 DNA is TGTGCCACCAGTGATCCCGGGACAGTTAGCACAGATACGCAGTATTTT. Translating gives CATSDPGTVSTDTQYF.

The chain couples TRBV5-5 to TRBJ2-7; 12 nucleotides agree with TRBD2. There are 15 residues in the CDR3. With V trimmed by 0 bases and J by 2 bases, 0 bases remained unmatched. CDR1 is SGHKS, CDR2 YYEKEE, per germline (reference sequence). The CDR3 here is CASSLASGGAYEQYV. The CDR3 DNA is TGTGCCAGCAGCTTGGCTAGCGGGGGGGCCTACGAGCAGTACGTC.

This chain joins TRBV4-3 and TRBJ1-5, with 8 nucleotides matching TRBD1. Germline-derived CDR1 and CDR2 are LGHNA and YSLEER. CDR3 length: 16 residues. V dropped 1 base and J dropped 2; count of bases not matched to a gene: 4. The CDR3 nucleotides read TGCGCCAGCAGCCAAGCTTACAGGGGGGGCAATCAGCCCCAGCATTTT. It yields the protein CASSQAYRGGNQPQHF.

The rearrangement uses TRBV5-4 and TRBJ2-5; TRBD1 aligns across 8 bases. Germline V lookup: CDR1 SGHNT, CDR2 YYREEE (reference sequence). The CDR3 runs 14 residues. V gave up 4 bases and J gave up 9 bases; unmatched junction bases: 11. In nucleotides, the CDR3 is TGTGCCAGCAGCGTGACAGGGGCCACTTCGGCCCAGTACTTC. Translation gives CASSVTGATSAQYF.

The chain recombines TRBV5-1 with TRBJ2-5; the D call may be TRBD1 or TRBD2 (5 bases each). Germline V CDR1 and CDR2: SGHRS, YFSETQ. Trimming removed 0 bases at V and 5 bases at J, with 14 bases between. This CDR3 has 15 amino acids. The DNA for the CDR3 is TGCGCCAGCAGCTTGGCCGGGCAGGGAGTTGAGACCCAGTACTTC. The encoded protein is CASSLAGQGVETQYF.

This clone was seen a few times. The chain is built from TRBV9 and TRBJ1-5; D unclear. The CDR3 covers 13 residues. The V end was cut by 2 bases, the J end by 0 bases, with 3 bases between. The germline CDR1 and CDR2 sequences are SGDLS and YYNGEE. The CDR3 loop reads CASSVNSNQPQHF. The DNA of the CDR3 is TGTGCCAGCAGCGTGAATAGCAATCAGCCCCAGCATTTT.

This clone was picked up one time. The chain combines TRBV10-2 with TRBJ1-4, with D perhaps matching TRBD1 (5 bases). The CDR3 is made up of 14 amino acids. Trimming took 6 bases from V and 8 from J, leaving 16 bases between them. Germline V gene lookup returns CDR1 WSHSY and CDR2 SAAADI. CDR3 DNA: TGCGCCAGCAGGGTAACAGGAAATCGCGAAAAACTGTTTTTT. It yields the protein CASRVTGNREKLFF.

The chain is built from TRBV6-5 and TRBJ1-6; unclear D gene. Germline lookup yields CDR1 MNHEY and CDR2 SVGAGI. The CDR3 length is 13 residues. Trimming removed 7 bases at V and 7 bases at J, with 11 bases between. CDR3 residues: CASKADVNSPLHF. For the CDR3, the DNA is TGTGCCAGCAAGGCGGACGTCAATTCACCCCTCCACTTT.

The V call is TRBV6-5, the J call TRBJ1-3; TRBD1 might be the D (6 bases). The CDR3 spans 14 residues. With 6 bases removed from V and 2 bases from J, the gap between germline ends came to 11 bases. The germline V gene has CDR1 MNHEY and CDR2 SVGAGI. The CDR3 nucleotides are TGTGCCAGCAGAAGGGGGGGCGCTGGAAACACCATATATTTT. This encodes CASRRGGAGNTIYF.

The chain recombines TRBV7-2 with TRBJ1-1; 9 bases line up with TRBD1. Germline lookup yields CDR1 SGHTA and CDR2 FQGNSA. This CDR3 comprises 15 residues. Germline trimming cut 5 bases from V and 2 bases from J; bases unmatched to any gene: 6. This chain's CDR3 is CASSEGQGRNTEAFF. CDR3 coding DNA: TGTGCCAGCAGCGAGGGACAGGGTAGAAACACTGAAGCTTTCTTT.

J is TRBJ2-6 and V is TRBV27; D is unclear. Germline V gives CDR1 MNHEY, CDR2 SMNVEV (reference sequence). Trimming removed 6 bases at V and 0 bases at J, with 6 bases between. The CDR3 contains 14 residues. DNA for the CDR3: TGTGCCAGCAGCTGGGGCTCTGGGGCCAACGTCCTGACTTTC. It encodes CASSWGSGANVLTF.

This clone came up once. The CDR3 spells CASSPDRNYGYTF. DNA for the CDR3: TGTGCCAGCAGTCCGGACAGGAACTATGGCTACACCTTC. The genes are TRBV5-4 and TRBJ1-2, with 7 bases matching TRBD1. Germline V CDR1 and CDR2: SGHNT, YYREEE (reference sequence). The CDR3 covers 13 residues. J gave up 2 bases and V 5 bases, and 3 bases lay outside the gene matches. The full variable domain, rest sourced from reference TRBV5-4 and TRBJ1-2, is ETGVTQSPTHLIKTRGQQVTLRCSSQSGHNTVSWYQQALGQGPQFIFQYYREEENGRGNFPPRFSGLQFPNYSSELNVNALELDDSALYLCASSPDRNYGYTFGSGTRLTVV.